The T cell receptor beta chain described here comes from a study of blood T cells in healthy people across ages. Primers used in a second PCR of about 6 to 11 cycles were a sample-barcoded 5' primer and a J-beta primer mix. From the 5' RACE reads, TCRdb called clonotypes with MiXCR, one entry per CDR3 protein. The sample has 800,000 to 950,000 distinct CDR3 sequences; under 35% are singletons. This clonotype has a handful of counts. The CDR3 is 14 amino acids. Per germline, CDR1 DFQATT and CDR2 SNEGSKA (reference sequence). The V segment lost 2 bases and the J segment 4 bases; nucleotides outside the gene matches: 7. The same sample was also studied in work on T cells of mothers and their children.

Sample: blood. The chain recombines TRBV20-1 with TRBJ2-5; 7 bases match TRBD2. The TCR comes from a woman in her 40s in good health. The CDR3 is CSARPGGRGETQYF. The CDR3 region has the DNA TGCAGTGCTAGACCTGGCGGGAGAGGAGAGACCCAGTACTTC.